This paragraph covers one T cell receptor (beta chain) sequence. 13 Jbeta primers and 60 Vbeta primers were used for the PCR. Sequencing used immunoSEQ multiplex PCR; TCRdb keeps in-frame clones, though not all of them. The profile covers over 150,000 clones, with around 80% appearing a single time and around 1.5% taken by the ten largest. The CDR3 contains 14 residues. From germline, CDR1 is SGHRS and CDR2 YFSETQ. Between the trimmed V and J ends, which lost 0 bases and 1 base, there was a span of 7 bases. The data belong to a study of cytomegalovirus exposure and HLA in healthy donors. This chain links TRBV5-1 with TRBJ1-1, with D maybe TRBD1 (5 bases). Sequencing was performed on PBMCs. The sequence came from a woman aged 30 to 39 in good health and CMV-seropositive. This CDR3 is CASSLDGGNTEAFF. The CDR3 DNA reads TGCGCCAGCAGCTTGGACGGGGGGAACACTGAAGCTTTCTTT. The entire variable domain, with the rest obtained from reference TRBV5-1 and TRBJ1-1, is as follows: KAGVTQTPRYLIKTRGQQVTLSCSPISGHRSVSWYQQTPGQGLQFLFEYFSETQRNKGNFPGRFSGRQFSNSRSEMNVSTLELGDSALYLCASSLDGGNTEAFFGQGTRLTVV.